These 2 T cell receptor beta chains came from one sample sequenced in a study of regulatory T cells in long-lasting Graves disease. As for time point: newly diagnosed GD, antithyroid drugs for less than 3 months. Preparation of the TCR library used RNA extracted from PBMCs. CDR3 regions were amplified by Arm-PCR using iRepertoire HTBI primers to build TCR beta libraries. TCRdb called the multiplex PCR reads again in MiXCR, with one record for every CDR3 protein. The sample carries approximately 400,000 distinct CDR3 sequences, more than 13% recorded once. The sample was also reused in another study, on T cells in Graves' hyperthyroidism and ophthalmopathy.

This specimen was peripheral blood mononuclear cells (PBMCs), taken at new diagnosis, from a patient treated with antithyroid drugs. These receptors originate from a woman younger than 45 with Graves disease.

Ten or more counts support this clonotype. The chain employs TRBV27 and TRBJ2-1, with D unclear. Germline loops: CDR1 MNHEY, CDR2 SMNVEV (reference sequence). V lost 2 bases to trimming and J lost 6 bases, with 14 bases between them. The length of the CDR3 is 15 residues. The CDR3: CASSLRFQVGNEQFF. In nucleotides, the CDR3 is TGTGCCAGCAGTTTAAGGTTCCAGGTGGGCAATGAGCAGTTCTTC.

This clonotype was detected ten times or more. The V and J genes are TRBV13 and TRBJ1-2, with 10 bases matching TRBD1. Looked up from germline, CDR1 is PRHDT and CDR2 is FYEKMQ (reference sequence). The CDR3 has 15 amino acids. With 6 bases clipped from V and 8 bases from J, the junction kept 12 bases outside the gene matches. CDR3 residues: CASRATGQGEVGYTF. In DNA, the CDR3 is TGTGCCAGCAGGGCTACTGGACAGGGGGAAGTCGGCTACACCTTC.